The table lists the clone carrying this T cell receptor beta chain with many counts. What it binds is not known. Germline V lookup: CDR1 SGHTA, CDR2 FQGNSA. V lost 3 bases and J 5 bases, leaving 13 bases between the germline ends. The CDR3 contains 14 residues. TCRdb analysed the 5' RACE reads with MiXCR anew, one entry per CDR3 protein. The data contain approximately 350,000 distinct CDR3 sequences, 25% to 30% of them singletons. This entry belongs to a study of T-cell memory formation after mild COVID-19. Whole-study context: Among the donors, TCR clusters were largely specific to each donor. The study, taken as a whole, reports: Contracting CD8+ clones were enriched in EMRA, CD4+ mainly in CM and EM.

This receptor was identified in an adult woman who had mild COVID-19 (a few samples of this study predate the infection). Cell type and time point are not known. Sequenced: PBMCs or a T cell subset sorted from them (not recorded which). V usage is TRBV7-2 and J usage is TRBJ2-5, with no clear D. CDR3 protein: CASSFEPALETQYF. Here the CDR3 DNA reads TGTGCCAGCAGCTTTGAACCAGCCCTGGAGACCCAGTACTTC. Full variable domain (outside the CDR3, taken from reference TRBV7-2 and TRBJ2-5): GAGVSQSPSNKVTEKGKDVELRCDPISGHTALYWYRQSLGQGLEFLIYFQGNSAPDKSGLPSDRFSAERTGGSVSTLTIQRTQQEDSAVYLCASSFEPALETQYFGPGTRLLVL.